Listed below are T cell receptor beta chains from one sample, sequenced in a study of T cells in Graves' hyperthyroidism and ophthalmopathy. One entry per CDR3 protein results from TCRdb running MiXCR on the multiplex PCR reads. The sample includes approximately 610,000 distinct CDR3 sequences, roughly 14% seen only once; the top ten take 3.5% to 4.5%. Specimen: blood. The origin of the receptors is a woman aged 35 to 49 with Graves' ophthalmopathy. CDR3s include the opening cysteine and the closing phenylalanine or tryptophan. D genes are given only for firm matches. Only some rows state a clone size, as once, few, many or a class for expanded clones.

TRBD2,-,TRBJ2-2,TRBV6-1,CASKLAGLNTGELFF,TGTGCCAGCAAGCTAGCGGGGTTGAACACCGGGGAGCTGTTTTTT
TRBD2,many,TRBJ2-5,TRBV28,CASSWGGSETQYF,TGTGCCAGCAGTTGGGGAGGGTCAGAGACCCAGTACTTC
TRBD1,-,TRBJ1-1,TRBV5-1,CASSFRDPGQGMNTEAFF,TGCGCCAGCAGCTTTCGAGACCCGGGACAGGGCATGAACACTGAAGCTTTCTTT
-,once,TRBJ1-5,TRBV20-1,CSAWDRDQPQHF,TGCAGTGCTTGGGACCGAGATCAGCCCCAGCATTTT
TRBD2,many,TRBJ2-7,TRBV19,CASSIDLASGAYEQYF,TGTGCCAGTAGTATAGATCTGGCTAGCGGGGCCTACGAGCAGTACTTC
TRBD2,many,TRBJ2-7,TRBV12-3/TRBV12-4,CASSLSTSGYYEQYF,TGTGCCAGCAGTTTATCGACTAGCGGATACTACGAGCAGTACTTC
TRBD1,many,TRBJ1-1,TRBV6-5,CASSYSGTGVEAFF,TGTGCCAGCAGTTACTCGGGGACAGGCGTTGAAGCTTTCTTT
TRBD1,few,TRBJ1-1,TRBV6-1,CASSEAEGTEAEAFF,TGTGCCAGCAGTGAAGCGGAGGGGACAGAGGCTGAAGCTTTCTTT
TRBD2,few,TRBJ2-4,TRBV19,CASRVAGAKNIQYF,TGTGCCAGTAGAGTAGCGGGAGCCAAAAACATTCAGTACTTC
TRBD1,many,TRBJ2-6,TRBV13,CASSPHGTVIPGANVLTF,TGTGCCAGCAGCCCCCACGGGACAGTTATACCTGGGGCCAACGTCCTGACTTTC
-,many,TRBJ2-6,TRBV6-4,CASSPRGTLSGANVLTF,TGTGCCAGCAGTCCTCGGGGCACCCTCTCTGGGGCCAACGTCCTGACTTTC
-,many,TRBJ1-1,TRBV12-3/TRBV12-4,CASTPANREMNTEAFF,TGTGCCAGCACCCCTGCGAACAGGGAGATGAACACTGAAGCTTTCTTT
-,many,TRBJ1-1,TRBV7-2,CASSPRSSEDTEAFF,TGTGCCAGCAGCCCCCGGAGTAGTGAAGACACTGAAGCTTTCTTT
TRBD1,many,TRBJ2-7,TRBV6-2/TRBV6-3,CASSYGGQSYEQYF,TGTGCCAGCAGTTACGGGGGACAGTCCTACGAGCAGTACTTC
-,once,TRBJ2-5,TRBV12-3/TRBV12-4,CASSFSLGWELNRDQETQYF,TGTGCCAGCAGTTTTTCGTTGGGGTGGGAACTAAATCGGGACCAAGAGACCCAGTACTTC
-,many,TRBJ1-1,TRBV29-1,CSALDREAFF,TGCAGCGCTCTAGACAGAGAAGCTTTCTTT
-,-,TRBJ2-7,TRBV29-1,CSAEGADDEQYF,TGCAGCGCAGAGGGTGCGGACGACGAGCAGTACTTC
-,many,TRBJ1-2,TRBV5-1,CASSLGLGTYGYTF,TGCGCCAGCAGCTTGGGTCTCGGGACCTATGGCTACACCTTC
-,few,TRBJ2-5,TRBV7-2,CASSLGASEGETQYF,TGTGCCAGCAGCTTAGGGGCTAGCGAGGGAGAGACCCAGTACTTC
-,-,TRBJ1-6,TRBV27,CASQTDSYNSPLHF,TGTGCCAGCCAGACGGATTCCTATAATTCACCCCTCCACTTT
-,many,TRBJ1-2,TRBV29-1,CSVEGADFNYGYTF,TGCAGCGTTGAGGGGGCAGACTTTAACTATGGCTACACCTTC
TRBD2,many,TRBJ2-5,TRBV7-2,CASSLNRAGGQETQYF,TGTGCCAGCAGCTTAAATAGAGCGGGAGGGCAAGAGACCCAGTACTTC
-,-,TRBJ2-7,TRBV6-5,CASSYRPESYEQYF,TGTGCCAGCAGTTATAGACCAGAGTCCTACGAGCAGTACTTC
-,many,TRBJ1-1,TRBV28,CASSLSGPMNTEAFF,TGTGCCAGCAGTTTATCAGGGCCCATGAACACTGAAGCTTTCTTT
TRBD2,many,TRBJ2-7,TRBV27,CASKASGSLGGLGYEQYF,TGTGCCAGCAAGGCTAGCGGGAGCCTCGGAGGATTAGGCTACGAGCAGTACTTC
-,few,TRBJ1-3,TRBV30,CAWTGSGNTIYF,TGTGCCTGGACAGGGTCTGGAAACACCATATATTTT
-,many,TRBJ1-1,TRBV11-1,CASSLVSSVTEAFF,TGTGCCAGCAGCTTAGTGTCCTCTGTGACTGAAGCTTTCTTT
-,few,TRBJ2-3,TRBV7-2,CASSLVGLSDTQYF,TGTGCCAGCAGCTTAGTAGGCCTCTCAGATACGCAGTATTTT
-,-,TRBJ2-5,TRBV24-1,CATSDSLTGTGHPSGRSETQYF,TGTGCCACCAGTGATTCTTTAACCGGGACAGGCCACCCCAGCGGGAGATCGGAGACCCAGTACTTC
TRBD2,many,TRBJ2-7,TRBV20-1,CSASTSVYEQYF,TGCAGTGCGTCGACTAGCGTCTACGAGCAGTACTTC
TRBD1,many,TRBJ2-7,TRBV7-2,CASSVRDRGREARLYEQYF,TGTGCCAGCAGCGTCCGGGACAGGGGACGAGAGGCTCGACTCTACGAGCAGTACTTC
-,many,TRBJ1-2,TRBV12-3/TRBV12-4,CASSPLTYGYTF,TGTGCCAGCAGTCCCCTCACCTATGGCTACACCTTC
TRBD1,-,TRBJ1-1,TRBV30,CAWKRDRFTEAFF,TGTGCCTGGAAACGGGACAGGTTCACTGAAGCTTTCTTT
-,many,TRBJ1-5,TRBV4-2,CASSQEGNDGNQPQHF,TGTGCCAGCAGCCAGGAGGGGAATGATGGCAATCAGCCCCAGCATTTT
-,many,TRBJ2-7,TRBV2,CASSGTSYEQYF,TGTGCCAGCAGTGGGACGTCCTACGAGCAGTACTTC
TRBD1,-,TRBJ2-4,TRBV20-1,CSAKTGIAQNIQYF,TGCAGTGCAAAGACAGGGATCGCCCAAAACATTCAGTACTTC
-,many,TRBJ1-2,TRBV12-3/TRBV12-4,CASSFGSRYTF,TGTGCCAGCAGTTTTGGATCGCGCTACACCTTC
-,-,TRBJ2-7,TRBV29-1,CSVEVLASATSYEQYF,TGCAGCGTTGAAGTTCTTGCCAGTGCGACCTCCTACGAGCAGTACTTC
TRBD2,many,TRBJ2-2,TRBV12-3/TRBV12-4,CASRLAGVTGELFF,TGTGCCAGCAGACTAGCGGGAGTCACCGGGGAGCTGTTTTTT
-,many,TRBJ2-7,TRBV20-1,CSAREDGTSYEQYF,TGCAGTGCTAGGGAGGACGGGACCTCCTACGAGCAGTACTTC
-,few,TRBJ2-2,TRBV19,CASSPLPTGELFF,TGTGCCAGTAGTCCGCTTCCCACCGGGGAGCTGTTTTTT
-,many,TRBJ2-7,TRBV20-1,CSARDYKLVGALGEQYF,TGCAGTGCTAGAGATTATAAGTTGGTGGGGGCGCTGGGAGAGCAGTACTTC
-,-,TRBJ1-5,TRBV6-5,CASSYQGYNQPQHF,TGTGCCAGCAGTTATCAGGGGTATAATCAGCCCCAGCATTTT
-,many,TRBJ2-7,TRBV4-3,CASSQDWDGNYKQYF,TGCGCCAGCAGCCAAGATTGGGACGGGAACTACAAGCAGTACTTC
-,many,TRBJ1-5,TRBV15,CATSGGRSPNQPQHF,TGTGCCACCAGCGGTGGTAGGTCCCCTAATCAGCCCCAGCATTTT
TRBD1,-,TRBJ2-7,TRBV6-4,CASIGTGNYEQYF,TGTGCCAGCATAGGGACAGGGAACTACGAGCAGTACTTC